The 16 T cell receptor beta chains presented below share a single source sample, sequenced in a study of graft-versus-host responses after intestinal transplantation. The table came from immunoSEQ multiplex PCR; TCRdb's copy has only in-frame clones and leaves some out. This sample has under 100,000 clones, with over 90% found just once. The antigens these receptors bind are not known. Sequencing used unstimulated CD4+ T cells sorted from spleen or lymph node cells, obtained before transplant. These receptors were taken from a human donor who was the organ donor for an intestinal transplant.

The rearrangement links TRBV11-2 to TRBJ2-5; D remains unclear. Per germline, CDR1 SGHAT and CDR2 FQNNGV. The CDR3 is 13 amino acids. V was cut by 5 bases and J by 2 bases, with 9 bases left in between. CDR3 DNA: TGTGCCAGCAGCGCAGATTTACAAGAGACCCAGTACTTC. It translates to CASSADLQETQYF.

To note about this clone: The junction departs from germline at one end; a sequencing error may be responsible. This rearrangement joins TRBV19 to TRBJ1-4; D ambiguous. The CDR3 totals 13 residues. CDR1 LNHDA and CDR2 SQIVND come from the germline V gene (reference sequence). The CDR3 sequence: CASRAATEGKLFF. CDR3 in DNA: TGTGCGAGTAGGGCAGCAACGGAGGGAAAACTGTTTTTT.

This chain links TRBV5-4 with TRBJ2-7; D gene uncertain. Germline V gene lookup returns CDR1 SGHNT and CDR2 YYREEE (reference sequence). This CDR3 contains 13 residues. Trimming took off 0 bases at V and 0 bases at J, with 4 bases between the two ends. The chain's CDR3 is CASSLAPSYEQYF. DNA of the CDR3: TGTGCCAGCAGCTTGGCCCCCTCCTACGAGCAGTACTTC.

The V call is TRBV4-3, the J call TRBJ2-2, with D unresolved. Trimming cost V 1 base and J 3 bases, with 12 bases left between them. CDR1 is LGHNA, CDR2 YSLEER, per germline. CDR3 length: 16 residues. CDR3 amino acids: CASSQGVIGYTGELFF. CDR3 DNA sequence: TGCGCCAGCAGCCAAGGGGTGATAGGATACACCGGGGAGCTGTTTTTT.

J is TRBJ2-7 and V is TRBV6-5, with D unclear. CDR1 is MNHEY and CDR2 is SVGAGI in the germline V gene. The length of the CDR3 is 13 residues. The ends were cut back, 1 base at V and 2 bases at J, with 6 bases in the middle. CDR3 in DNA: TGTGCCAGCAGTTACTATCAGGCCTACGAGCAGTACTTC. Its protein product is CASSYYQAYEQYF.

The chain links TRBV4-1 to TRBJ1-2; D may be TRBD1 (6 bases). The CDR3 runs to 19 residues. The germline V gene encodes CDR1 MGHRA and CDR2 YSYEKL. Trimming cost V 1 base and J 5 bases, with 26 bases left between them. Here the CDR3 reads CASSQGSMVRDTETYGYTF. CDR3 DNA: TGCGCCAGCAGCCAAGGTTCTATGGTCCGGGACACCGAAACATATGGCTACACCTTC.

The J gene is TRBJ1-1, the V gene TRBV5-4; perhaps TRBD1 as D (5 bases). Trimming stripped 1 base from V and 4 bases from J, with 14 bases between. Germline V gene sequence: CDR1 SGHNT, CDR2 YYREEE (reference sequence). The CDR3 has 15 amino acids. The CDR3 spells CASSLYGGLGTEAFF. The DNA of the CDR3 is TGTGCCAGCAGCTTGTACGGGGGATTGGGCACTGAAGCTTTCTTT.

The gene calls are TRBV11-3 and TRBJ1-1, with D perhaps TRBD1 (5 bases). Germline V gene sequence: CDR1 SGHNT, CDR2 YENEEA. The CDR3 runs to 14 residues. The V end was cut by 5 bases, the J end by 1 base, with 11 bases between. The CDR3 sequence is CASSHGDRNTEAFF. The CDR3 DNA sequence: TGTGCCAGCAGCCATGGAGACAGGAACACTGAAGCTTTCTTT.

The J gene is TRBJ1-1, the V gene TRBV6-1; possibly TRBD1 for D (5 bases). This CDR3 comprises 13 residues. Trimming cost V 4 bases and J 4 bases, with 10 bases left between them. Germline V gene lookup returns CDR1 MNHNS and CDR2 SASEGT. CDR3 bases: TGTGCCAGCAGTGTGGGGGGATTCACTGAAGCTTTCTTT. It yields the protein CASSVGGFTEAFF.

The table lists this clone with a few counts. This rearrangement joins TRBV10-3 to TRBJ1-1; D remains ambiguous. Germline values: CDR1 ENHRY, CDR2 SYGVKD. V lost 0 bases to trimming and J lost 4 bases, with 12 bases between them. This CDR3 region has 15 residues. The CDR3 region is CAISESFGVATEAFF. In DNA, the CDR3 is TGTGCCATCAGTGAGTCGTTCGGGGTAGCCACTGAAGCTTTCTTT.

The chain has TRBV29-1 and TRBJ1-3; the match to TRBD1 covers 9 bases. The CDR3 is 16 residues long. The germline V gene has CDR1 SQVTM and CDR2 ANQGSEA. V lost 0 bases and J lost 5; bases outside the gene matches: 8. CDR3 in DNA: TGCAGCGTTGAAGACCCCACAGGGGGCCGAAGAAACACCATATATTTT. It yields the protein CSVEDPTGGRRNTIYF.

This chain links TRBV25-1 with TRBJ2-5; the match to TRBD2 covers 11 bases. The germline gives CDR1 MGHDK, CDR2 SYGVNS. The CDR3 loop spans 14 amino acids. Trimming took 6 bases from V and 0 from J; bases not matched to a gene: 0. Here the CDR3 DNA reads TGTGCCAGCAGACTAGCGGGGGACCAAGAGACCCAGTACTTC. Translating gives CASRLAGDQETQYF.

The rearrangement joins TRBV18 to TRBJ2-7, with TRBD2 as a possible D gene (6 bases). This CDR3 region has 16 residues. In germline, CDR1 is KGHSH, CDR2 LQKENI. V dropped 6 bases and J dropped 0 bases, with 18 bases sitting between them. The CDR3 DNA reads as TGTGCCAGCTCTGGAGGGATACAGGTGGGCTCCTACGAGCAGTACTTC. It translates to CASSGGIQVGSYEQYF.

The chain recombines TRBV7-9 with TRBJ2-1; D unresolved. Trimming pared 2 bases from V and 0 bases from J, leaving 2 bases between. The CDR3 sequence is 13 residues long. Germline CDR1 is SEHNR and CDR2 is FQNEAQ (reference sequence). The chain's CDR3 is CASSLSSYNEQFF. DNA for the CDR3: TGTGCCAGCAGCTTATCCTCCTACAATGAGCAGTTCTTC.

V is TRBV4-2 and J is TRBJ2-1; 12 nucleotides match TRBD2. Germline CDR1 and CDR2: LGHNA and YNFKEQ. V lost 4 bases to trimming and J lost 7 bases; unmatched junction nucleotides: 14. The CDR3 length is 18 residues. The CDR3 spells CASSLSGLAGGPANEQFF. The DNA of the CDR3 is TGTGCCAGCAGCCTATCGGGGCTAGCGGGGGGGCCGGCGAATGAGCAGTTCTTC.

The chain links TRBV7-2 to TRBJ1-4; no reliable D call. Trimming removed 5 bases at V and 4 bases at J, with 11 bases between. This CDR3 spans 14 amino acids. CDR1 is SGHTA, CDR2 FQGNSA, per germline. DNA of the CDR3: TGTGCCAGCAGCCCCGACACTCGTAATGAAAAACTGTTTTTT. It yields the protein CASSPDTRNEKLFF.